This T cell receptor (beta chain) came from a study of blood T cell repertoires in COVID-19. Across the study: From the United States, Italy and Spain came samples of acute and convalescent COVID-19. In each case, the material was cDNA or gDNA derived from T cells, B-cell-depleted T cells, or PBMCs.

Original processing methods: Reference gene primer amplification in the assay estimated nucleated cell counts. Libraries were prepared by immunoSEQ multiplex PCR; TCRdb keeps only in-frame clonotypes and omits some of them. That table supplies the V and J calls and clone size; D and trimming were determined from the DNA. Of around 95,000 clones listed, approximately 80% are singletons. Sequencing was performed on peripheral blood. This TCR came from a man aged 50-59 years with active or convalescent COVID-19.

This CDR3 reads CASSPQLGLARTDTQYF. CDR3 nucleotide sequence: TGTGCCAGCAGTCCTCAACTTGGGCTAGCTCGCACAGATACGCAGTATTTT. V and J are TRBV27 and TRBJ2-3; D is possibly TRBD2 (5 bases). The CDR3 has 17 residues. Trimming cost V 5 bases and J 1 base, with 19 bases left between them. Per the germline V gene, CDR1 is MNHEY and CDR2 is SMNVEV (reference sequence).